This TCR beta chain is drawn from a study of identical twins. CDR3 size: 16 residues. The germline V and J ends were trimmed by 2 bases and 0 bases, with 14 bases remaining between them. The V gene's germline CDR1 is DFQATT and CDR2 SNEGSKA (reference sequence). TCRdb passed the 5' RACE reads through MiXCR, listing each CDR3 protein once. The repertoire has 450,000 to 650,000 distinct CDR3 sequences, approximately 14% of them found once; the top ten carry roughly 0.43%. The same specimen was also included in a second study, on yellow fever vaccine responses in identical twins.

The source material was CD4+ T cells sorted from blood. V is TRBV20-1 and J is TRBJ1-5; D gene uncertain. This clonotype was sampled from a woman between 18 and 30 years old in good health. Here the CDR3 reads CSARPTRAVSNQPQHF. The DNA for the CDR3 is TGCAGTGCTAGACCTACCCGGGCCGTTAGCAATCAGCCCCAGCATTTT.